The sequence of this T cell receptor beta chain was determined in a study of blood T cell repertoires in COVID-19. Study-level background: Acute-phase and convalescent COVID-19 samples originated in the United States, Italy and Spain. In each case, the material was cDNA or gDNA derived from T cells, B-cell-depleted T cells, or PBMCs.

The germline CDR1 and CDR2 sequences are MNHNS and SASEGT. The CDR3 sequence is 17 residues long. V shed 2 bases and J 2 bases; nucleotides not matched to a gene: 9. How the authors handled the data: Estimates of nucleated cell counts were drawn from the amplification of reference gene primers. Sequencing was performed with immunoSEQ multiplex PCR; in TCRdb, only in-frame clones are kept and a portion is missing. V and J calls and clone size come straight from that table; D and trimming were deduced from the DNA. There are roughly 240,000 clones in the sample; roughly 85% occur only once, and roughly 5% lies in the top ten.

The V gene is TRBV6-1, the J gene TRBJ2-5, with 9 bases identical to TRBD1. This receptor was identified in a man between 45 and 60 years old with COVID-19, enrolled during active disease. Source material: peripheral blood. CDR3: CASSEPDRGFRQETQYF. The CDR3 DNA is TGTGCCAGCAGTGAACCCGACAGGGGGTTTCGGCAAGAGACCCAGTACTTC.